This T cell receptor (beta chain) emerged from a study of OX40 agonist ivuxolimab in advanced cancers. Across the whole study: Across the patients, intravenous ivuxolimab was delivered every 2 weeks at 0.01 to 10 mg/kg. Allowance was made for prior anti-PD-1, anti-PD-L1 or anti-CTLA-4 therapy, and 35% to 40% had some.

CDR3 length: 14 amino acids. Between the trimmed V and J ends, which lost 6 bases and 5 bases, there was a span of 16 bases. CDR1 SEHNR and CDR2 FQNEAQ come from the germline V gene (reference sequence). Produced via immunoSEQ multiplex PCR; TCRdb's table is partial and in-frame only. This table holds about 70,000 clones, around 86% found once. Autoimmune disease history or systemic immunosuppression was exclusionary. The receptor comes from an adult with an advanced solid tumor such as melanoma, head and neck, liver or kidney cancer. The specimen comprised CD4+ or CD8+ T cells sorted from blood, sampled in a trial of the OX40 agonist ivuxolimab. The J gene is TRBJ1-1, the V gene TRBV7-9; no definite D call. DNA for the CDR3: TGTGCCAGCAGTCTCCCTGCAGGAGGTACTGAAGCTTTCTTT. This translates into CASSLPAGGTEAFF.